This T cell receptor (beta chain) originates from a study of T cells in Graves' hyperthyroidism and ophthalmopathy. Study-level points and caveats: The blood repertoire included most of the expanded thyroid clonotypes above 0.001.

There were TCR beta CDR3 regions amplified from RNA transcripts. A set of HTBI primers served as the primers for a first-round RT-PCR of the TCR CDR3. TCRdb independently ran MiXCR on the multiplex PCR reads; one entry per CDR3 protein. The table lists roughly 530,000 distinct CDR3 sequences, about a sixth of them singletons. Enrolled ophthalmopathy patients presented with a Clinical Activity Score of at least 3, a NOSPECS grade of at least 4, and disease duration under 3 months. Patients were excluded for uncontrolled infection, other autoimmune disease, pregnancy or lactation. In making diagnoses, clinical symptoms, serum thyroxine and TRAb, thyroid ultrasound and orbital computed tomography were all used. The CDR3 contains 19 residues. The V and J ends lost 1 base and 0 bases, in that order; junction bases with no gene match: 11. This clonotype was seen at least ten times. Its antigen is as yet unknown.

The chain combines TRBV12-3 or TRBV12-4 with TRBJ1-4, with TRBD1 matching 7 bases. Input material: blood. This sequence originates from a woman aged 18 to 35 with Graves' ophthalmopathy. CDR3 protein: CASSLVEEGAMATNEKLFF. CDR3 nucleotides: TGTGCCAGCAGTTTAGTTGAAGAGGGGGCCATGGCAACTAATGAAAAACTGTTTTTT.